The rows below give T cell receptor beta chains drawn from one sample of a study of T cell clonotyping in hematopoietic cell transplantation. Sequencing used immunoSEQ multiplex PCR; TCRdb keeps in-frame clones, though not all of them. Of about 16,000 clones listed, approximately 83% were seen once; the top ten hold 3.5% to 4.5%. What was sequenced was peripheral blood mononuclear cells. The receptors were sampled from a woman between 40 and 55 years old in good health. Some clones in this sample may be carry-over from other donors' samples. CDR3s include the opening cysteine and the closing phenylalanine or tryptophan. The D gene is left open where the match is weak. Only part of the rows carry a size: once, few, many, or a class if the clone is expanded.

v_gene	j_gene	d_gene	abundance	CDR3aa	CDR3nt
TRBV9	TRBJ2-5	TRBD2	NA	CASSVGRSGGEETQYF	TGTGCCAGCAGCGTAGGTCGTAGCGGGGGCGAAGAGACCCAGTACTTC
TRBV29-1	TRBJ2-7	NA	NA	CSVEGGWNEQYF	TGCAGCGTTGAAGGGGGATGGAACGAGCAGTACTTC
TRBV5-1	TRBJ2-2	TRBD2	NA	CASSLETSGRNTGELFF	TGCGCCAGCAGCTTGGAAACTAGCGGGAGAAACACCGGGGAGCTGTTTTTT
TRBV4-3	TRBJ1-1	NA	NA	CASSPALAAMDEAFF	TGCGCCAGCAGCCCCGCCCTGGCGGCTATGGATGAAGCTTTCTTT
TRBV7-6	TRBJ2-2	TRBD2	NA	CASSLLAGPVGELFF	TGTGCCAGCAGCCTACTAGCGGGGCCAGTCGGGGAGCTGTTTTTT
TRBV30	TRBJ1-5	NA	once	CAWTPYGHQPQHF	TGTGCCTGGACGCCGTACGGGCATCAGCCCCAGCATTTT
TRBV19	TRBJ1-2	NA	NA	CASSMAGTLLYGYTF	TGTGCCAGTAGTATGGCCGGGACATTACTCTATGGCTACACCTTC
TRBV5-1	TRBJ2-3	TRBD2	NA	CASSGSGTSGDTQYF	TGCGCCAGCAGCGGGTCCGGGACTAGCGGAGATACGCAGTATTTT
TRBV5-6	TRBJ2-2	TRBD1	NA	CASSLRDRGRSGELFF	TGTGCCAGCAGCTTGCGGGACAGGGGGCGGTCCGGGGAGCTGTTTTTT
TRBV30	TRBJ1-5	NA	NA	CAWRAGLGSQPQHF	TGTGCCTGGAGGGCAGGGCTCGGCAGTCAGCCCCAGCATTTT
TRBV10-3	TRBJ2-3	NA	NA	CAINGGANTDTQYF	TGTGCCATCAATGGCGGGGCTAACACAGATACGCAGTATTTT
TRBV14	TRBJ2-2	TRBD2	NA	CASSRQGGGPSGGELFF	TGTGCCAGCAGCCGTCAGGGCGGGGGACCCTCGGGCGGGGAGCTGTTTTTT
TRBV27	TRBJ2-3	NA	NA	CASSLLYGDTQYF	TGTGCCAGCAGTCTATTGTACGGGGATACGCAGTATTTT
TRBV14	TRBJ2-2	NA	once	CASSRWERGTGELFF	TGTGCCAGCAGCCGCTGGGAGAGGGGCACCGGGGAGCTGTTTTTT
TRBV9	TRBJ2-1	TRBD2	once	CASSPRLAGYNEQFF	TGTGCCAGCAGCCCCCGACTAGCGGGCTACAATGAGCAGTTCTTC
TRBV7-2	TRBJ1-1	TRBD1	NA	CASSSGTGGWGTEAFF	TGTGCCAGCAGCTCCGGGACAGGGGGCTGGGGCACTGAAGCTTTCTTT
TRBV15	TRBJ1-1	NA	NA	CATSRETSSEAFF	TGTGCCACCAGCAGAGAGACCTCATCTGAAGCTTTCTTT
TRBV6-9	TRBJ1-5	TRBD1	NA	CASSYSQGAAQPQHF	TGTGCCAGCAGTTACAGTCAGGGGGCGGCTCAGCCCCAGCATTTT
TRBV4-3	TRBJ1-1	NA	NA	CASSHSGVAEAFF	TGCGCCAGCAGCCACTCAGGGGTTGCTGAAGCTTTCTTT
TRBV13	TRBJ1-2	NA	large	CASSLRQRYPYF	TGTGCCAGCAGCCTCCGACAGCGGTACCCCTACTTC
TRBV6-5	TRBJ2-7	NA	NA	CASSYGLYYEQYF	TGTGCCAGCAGTTACGGCCTCTATTACGAGCAGTACTTC
TRBV6-5	TRBJ1-5	TRBD1	NA	CASRTGGRDQPQHF	TGTGCCAGCAGAACAGGGGGTCGGGATCAGCCCCAGCATTTT
TRBV14	TRBJ2-5	NA	NA	CASSQGPREVRAGYQETQYF	TGTGCCAGCAGCCAAGGTCCTCGAGAGGTAAGGGCGGGGTACCAAGAGACCCAGTACTTC
TRBV5-4	TRBJ2-5	NA	NA	CASSWADLEETQYF	TGTGCCAGCAGCTGGGCTGATTTGGAAGAGACCCAGTACTTC
TRBV28	TRBJ2-7	NA	NA	CASSPGFSKHYEQYF	TGTGCCAGCAGTCCAGGGTTCTCCAAACACTACGAGCAGTACTTC
TRBV11-3	TRBJ2-2	TRBD2	NA	CASSTPTSGLFF	TGTGCCAGCAGCACCCCAACTAGCGGGCTGTTTTTT
TRBV28	TRBJ2-7	TRBD2	NA	CASSFGLDYEQYF	TGTGCCAGCAGTTTCGGACTAGACTACGAGCAGTACTTC
TRBV27	TRBJ1-1	NA	few	CASRETNTEAFF	TGTGCCAGTAGGGAAACGAACACTGAAGCTTTCTTT
TRBV4-2	TRBJ2-1	TRBD1	NA	CASSQEWRTGGPTRREQFF	TGTGCCAGCAGCCAAGAGTGGAGGACAGGGGGGCCGACTAGACGTGAGCAGTTCTTC
TRBV27	TRBJ1-1	NA	NA	CASSLTGFIAEAFF	TGTGCCAGCAGTTTAACAGGGTTTATAGCTGAAGCTTTCTTT
TRBV7-2	TRBJ2-3	NA	NA	CASSQDRPAGDTQYF	TGTGCCAGCAGCCAGGACCGCCCGGCGGGAGATACGCAGTATTTT
TRBV14	TRBJ1-2	TRBD1	NA	CASSPPSNRGYGYTF	TGTGCCAGCAGCCCACCTTCGAACAGGGGCTATGGCTACACCTTC
TRBV2	TRBJ2-4	NA	NA	CASIQDILAKNIQYF	TGTGCCAGCATTCAAGACATATTAGCCAAAAACATTCAGTACTTC
TRBV4-3	TRBJ1-1	NA	NA	CASSQGGHSGGGTEAFF	TGCGCCAGCAGCCAAGGGGGACATTCTGGGGGCGGAACTGAAGCTTTCTTT
TRBV7-8	TRBJ1-2	TRBD1	NA	CASSPTGGHGYTF	TGTGCCAGTTCCCCGACAGGGGGCCATGGCTACACCTTC
TRBV4-2	TRBJ2-1	NA	NA	CASSHSGTDNEQFF	TGTGCCAGCAGCCATAGCGGGACAGACAATGAGCAGTTCTTC